The 10 T cell receptor beta chains below were found in one sample sequenced in a study of stem cell transplantation in POMP-related autoinflammatory disease. Sequenced by immunoSEQ multiplex PCR; TCRdb stores in-frame clones only, minus some. The sample records tens of thousands of clones, roughly 91% being singletons. The sequences come from CD4+ T cells from PBMCs, collected after stem cell transplantation. Receptor source: a human patient with POMP-related autoinflammation and immune dysregulation (PRAID). The graft donor may have contributed some T cells.

The chain links TRBV9 to TRBJ2-5, with TRBD2 matching 9 bases. Germline trimming cut 3 bases from V and 2 bases from J; bases unmatched to any gene: 2. Germline-derived CDR1 and CDR2 are SGDLS and YYNGEE. This CDR3 is built from 14 residues. The CDR3, as DNA: TGTGCCAGCAGCGCCACTAGCGGGCAAGAGACCCAGTACTTC. Translating gives CASSATSGQETQYF.

In nucleotides, the CDR3 is TGTGCCAGCTCACCCCCCAAAGCAGTTATAAGCTCCTACAATGAGCAGTTCTTC. It is translated as CASSPPKAVISSYNEQFF. The chain links TRBV18 to TRBJ2-1; D remains unclear. The CDR3 is made up of 18 amino acids. Trimming cost V 3 bases and J 0 bases, with 18 bases left between them. CDR1 and CDR2 (germline): KGHSH, LQKENI.

The chain joins TRBV28 to TRBJ1-2, with D possibly TRBD1 on 5 matching bases. This CDR3 is built from 14 residues. Germline V gives CDR1 MDHEN, CDR2 SYDVKM. The V end lost 2 bases, the J end lost 13 bases, and 20 bases lay between the germline ends. The CDR3 protein is CASSLARAYTATTF. The CDR3, as DNA: TGTGCCAGCAGTTTAGCCAGGGCATACACGGCTACCACCTTC.

This clone came up once. The chain links TRBV19 to TRBJ2-1; D possibly corresponds to TRBD2 (7 bases). V shed 4 bases and J shed 4 bases, with 17 bases lying between them. The CDR3 contains 16 residues. The germline V gene has CDR1 LNHDA and CDR2 SQIVND (reference sequence). The CDR3 here is CASSTSRGAGYNEQFF. The CDR3 bases are TGTGCCAGTAGTACGTCACGGGGGGCCGGGTACAATGAGCAGTTCTTC.

The rearrangement uses TRBV4-1 and TRBJ1-6; D is uncertain. The CDR3 is 17 amino acids. CDR1 and CDR2 from the germline V gene are MGHRA and YSYEKL. Trimming removed 0 bases at V and 7 bases at J, with 16 bases between. Here the CDR3 reads CASSQDPTGNLNSPLHF. In DNA form, the CDR3 reads TGCGCCAGCAGCCAAGACCCAACCGGGAACCTCAATTCACCCCTCCACTTT.

This chain connects TRBV3-1 (or the pseudogene TRBV3-2) to TRBJ1-5; 10 bases fit TRBD1. The CDR3 consists of 16 residues. Trimming at V came to 1 base and at J to 6 bases, leaving 6 bases not matched to a gene. Germline assignment: CDR1 LGHDT and CDR2 YNNKEL (reference sequence). CDR3 sequence reads: CASSQVPGQGSQPQHF. The DNA for the CDR3 is TGTGCCAGCAGCCAAGTCCCGGGACAGGGGAGTCAGCCCCAGCATTTT.

Concerning this clone: The sample carries other DNA sequences with the same CDR3. The chain employs TRBV11-2 and TRBJ1-1; 7 bases align to TRBD1. Trimming took 3 bases from V and 1 from J; bases not matched to a gene: 5. The CDR3 totals 15 residues. The V gene's germline CDR1 is SGHAT and CDR2 FQNNGV. The CDR3 DNA reads as TGTGCCAGCAGCTTGAGCAGGGGGTCGAACACTGAAGCTTTCTTT. It encodes CASSLSRGSNTEAFF.

The chain links TRBV19 to TRBJ1-5, with D uncertain. The germline CDR1 and CDR2 sequences are LNHDA and SQIVND (reference sequence). With 3 bases removed from V and 7 bases from J, the gap between germline ends came to 13 bases. The CDR3 has 14 amino acids. The chain's CDR3 is CASSIKAGEQPQHF. As DNA, the CDR3 is TGTGCCAGTAGTATTAAGGCAGGAGAGCAGCCCCAGCATTTT.

The chain joins TRBV7-2 to TRBJ2-7; possibly TRBD1 for D (5 bases). V gave up 1 base and J gave up 5 bases, with 9 bases separating them. This CDR3 contains 13 residues. Germline loops: CDR1 SGHTA, CDR2 FQGNSA. The CDR3 DNA reads TGTGCCAGCAGCTTAGTCAAGGGGCACGAGCAGTACTTC. Its protein product is CASSLVKGHEQYF.

The CDR3 DNA is TGTGCCAGCAGTTTACCAATAGCGGGACCCTACAATGAGCAGTTCTTC. Translated, it gives CASSLPIAGPYNEQFF. The rearrangement uses TRBV28 and TRBJ2-1; TRBD2 aligns across 8 bases. The V gene end was trimmed by 2 bases and the J gene end by 2 bases; junction bases not matched to a gene: 5. The CDR3 spans 16 residues. The germline CDR1 and CDR2 sequences are MDHEN and SYDVKM.